This T cell receptor (beta chain) derives from a study of shared clonotypes between healthy human individuals. Measured with immunoSEQ multiplex PCR; TCRdb has only the in-frame clones, and not every one. The data show 700,000 or so clones, 72% seen once. CDR3 length: 15 residues. Germline values: CDR1 MDHEN, CDR2 SYDVKM. V lost 6 bases, J lost 2 bases, and 16 bases lay in between. This chain links TRBV28 with TRBJ1-2; D might be TRBD1 (6 bases). The receptor's source is a woman in her thirties in good health. Input material: memory CD4+ T cells sorted from blood. Subset described: CD45RA-negative fraction. CDR3 nucleotides: TGTGCCAGCAGCACACCCTTGGACAGAAACTATGGCTACACCTTC. It specifies CASSTPLDRNYGYTF.